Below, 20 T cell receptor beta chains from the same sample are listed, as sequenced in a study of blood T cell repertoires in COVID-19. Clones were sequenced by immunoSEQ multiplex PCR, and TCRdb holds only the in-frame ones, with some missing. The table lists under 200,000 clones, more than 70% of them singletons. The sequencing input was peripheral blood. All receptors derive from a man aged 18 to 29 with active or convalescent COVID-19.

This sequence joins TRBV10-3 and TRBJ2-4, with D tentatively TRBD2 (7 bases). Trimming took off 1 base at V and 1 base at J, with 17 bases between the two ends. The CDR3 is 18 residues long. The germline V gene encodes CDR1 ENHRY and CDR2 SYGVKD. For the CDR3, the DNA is TGTGCCATCAGTGAGTTTGAGGGGGAGGGCATTGCCAAAAACATTCAGTACTTC. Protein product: CAISEFEGEGIAKNIQYF.

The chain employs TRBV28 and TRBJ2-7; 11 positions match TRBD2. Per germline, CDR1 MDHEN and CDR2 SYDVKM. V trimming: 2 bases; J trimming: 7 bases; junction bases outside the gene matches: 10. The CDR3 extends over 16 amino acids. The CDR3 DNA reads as TGTGCCAGCAGTTTAAGGCTAGCGGGAGGTTTCGGTGAGCAGTACTTC. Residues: CASSLRLAGGFGEQYF.

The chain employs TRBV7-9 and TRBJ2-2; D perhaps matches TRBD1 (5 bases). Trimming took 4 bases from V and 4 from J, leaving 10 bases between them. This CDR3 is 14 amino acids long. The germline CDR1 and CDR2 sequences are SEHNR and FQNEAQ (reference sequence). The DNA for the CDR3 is TGTGCCAGCAGCTGGGGCCAAAGCACCGGGGAGCTGTTTTTT. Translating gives CASSWGQSTGELFF.

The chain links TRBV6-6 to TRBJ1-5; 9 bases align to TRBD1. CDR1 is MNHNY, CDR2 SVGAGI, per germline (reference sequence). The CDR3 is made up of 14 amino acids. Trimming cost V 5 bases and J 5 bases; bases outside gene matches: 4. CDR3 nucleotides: TGTGCCAGCAGTACAGGGGGCGGGTATCAGCCCCAGCATTTT. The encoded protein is CASSTGGGYQPQHF.

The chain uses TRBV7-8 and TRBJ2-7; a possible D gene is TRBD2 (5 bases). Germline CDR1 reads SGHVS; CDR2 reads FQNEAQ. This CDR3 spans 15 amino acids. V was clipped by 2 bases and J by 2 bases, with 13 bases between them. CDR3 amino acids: CASSLLPADPYEQYF. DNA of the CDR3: TGTGCCAGCAGCTTATTGCCAGCGGATCCCTACGAGCAGTACTTC.

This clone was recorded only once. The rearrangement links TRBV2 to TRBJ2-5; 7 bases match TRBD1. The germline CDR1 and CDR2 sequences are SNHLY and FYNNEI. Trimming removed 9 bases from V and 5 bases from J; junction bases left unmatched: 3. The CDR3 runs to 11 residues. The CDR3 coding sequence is TGTGCCAGACAGGGGTCCGAGACCCAGTACTTC. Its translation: CARQGSETQYF. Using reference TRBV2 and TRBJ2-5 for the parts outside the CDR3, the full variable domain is EPEVTQTPSHQVTQMGQEVILRCVPISNHLYFYWYRQILGQKVEFLVSFYNNEISEKSEIFDDQFSVERPDGSNFTLKIRSTKLEDSAMYFCARQGSETQYFGPGTRLLVL.

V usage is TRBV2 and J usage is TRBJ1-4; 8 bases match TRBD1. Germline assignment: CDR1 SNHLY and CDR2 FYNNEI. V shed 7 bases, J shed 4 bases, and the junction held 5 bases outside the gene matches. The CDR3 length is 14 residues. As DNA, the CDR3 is TGTGCCAGCACCAAGACAGGGGTTAATGAAAAACTGTTTTTT. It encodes CASTKTGVNEKLFF.

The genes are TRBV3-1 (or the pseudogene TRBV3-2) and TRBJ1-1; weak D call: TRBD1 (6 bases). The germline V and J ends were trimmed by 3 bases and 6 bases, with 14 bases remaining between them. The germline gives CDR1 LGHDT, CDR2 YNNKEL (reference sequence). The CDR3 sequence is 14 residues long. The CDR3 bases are TGTGCCAGCAGCCATCTGGGACAAGATGCTGAAGCTTTCTTT. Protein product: CASSHLGQDAEAFF.

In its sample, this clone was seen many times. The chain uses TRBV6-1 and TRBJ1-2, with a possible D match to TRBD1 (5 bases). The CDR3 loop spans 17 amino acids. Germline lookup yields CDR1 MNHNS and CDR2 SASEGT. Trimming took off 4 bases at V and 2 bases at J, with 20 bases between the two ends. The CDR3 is CASSAIIQGSWNYGYTF. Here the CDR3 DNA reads TGTGCCAGCAGTGCAATAATCCAGGGAAGTTGGAACTATGGCTACACCTTC.

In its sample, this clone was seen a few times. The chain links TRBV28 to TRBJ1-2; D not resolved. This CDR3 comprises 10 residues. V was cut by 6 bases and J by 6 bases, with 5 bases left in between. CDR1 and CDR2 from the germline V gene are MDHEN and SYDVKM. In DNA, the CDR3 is TGTGCCAGCAGCCTTCATGGCTACACCTTC. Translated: CASSLHGYTF.

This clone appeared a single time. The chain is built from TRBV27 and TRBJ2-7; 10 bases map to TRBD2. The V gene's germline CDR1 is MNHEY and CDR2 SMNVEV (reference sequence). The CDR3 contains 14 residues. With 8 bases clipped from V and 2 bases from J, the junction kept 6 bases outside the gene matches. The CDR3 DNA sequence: TGTGCCAGCGGATTAGCGGGAGGTCCCTACGAGCAGTACTTC. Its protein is CASGLAGGPYEQYF.

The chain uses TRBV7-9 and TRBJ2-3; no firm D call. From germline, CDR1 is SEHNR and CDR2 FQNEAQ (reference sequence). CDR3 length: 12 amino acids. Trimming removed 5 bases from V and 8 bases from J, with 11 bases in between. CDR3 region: CASSALDLTQYF. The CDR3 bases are TGTGCCAGCAGCGCGCTCGATCTTACGCAGTATTTT.

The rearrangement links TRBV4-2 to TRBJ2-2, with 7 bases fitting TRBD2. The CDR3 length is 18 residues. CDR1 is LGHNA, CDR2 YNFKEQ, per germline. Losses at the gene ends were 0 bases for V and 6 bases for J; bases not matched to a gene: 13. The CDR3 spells CASSQEAASGGWAGELFF. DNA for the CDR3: TGTGCCAGCAGCCAAGAAGCCGCCTCGGGGGGTTGGGCCGGGGAGCTGTTTTTT.

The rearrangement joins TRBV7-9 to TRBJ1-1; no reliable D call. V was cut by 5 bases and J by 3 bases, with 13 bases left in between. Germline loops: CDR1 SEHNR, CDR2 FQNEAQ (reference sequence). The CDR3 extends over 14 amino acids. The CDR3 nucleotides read TGTGCCAGCAGCATACCTTCCCGGGACACTGAAGCTTTCTTT. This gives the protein CASSIPSRDTEAFF.

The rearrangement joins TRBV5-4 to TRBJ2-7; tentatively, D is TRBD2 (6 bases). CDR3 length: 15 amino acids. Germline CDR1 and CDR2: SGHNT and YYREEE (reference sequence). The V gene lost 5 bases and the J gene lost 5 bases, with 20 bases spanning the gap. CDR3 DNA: TGTGCCAGCAGTCGAGACTTACGACTAGAAAACGAGCAGTACTTC. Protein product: CASSRDLRLENEQYF. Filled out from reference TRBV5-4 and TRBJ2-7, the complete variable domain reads ETGVTQSPTHLIKTRGQQVTLRCSSQSGHNTVSWYQQALGQGPQFIFQYYREEENGRGNFPPRFSGLQFPNYSSELNVNALELDDSALYLCASSRDLRLENEQYFGPGTRLTVT.

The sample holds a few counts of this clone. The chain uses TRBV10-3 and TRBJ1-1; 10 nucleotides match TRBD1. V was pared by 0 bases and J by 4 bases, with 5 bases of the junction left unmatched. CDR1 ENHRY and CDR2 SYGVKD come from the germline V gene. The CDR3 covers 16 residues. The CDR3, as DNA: TGTGCCATCAGTGAGTCTTCGGGACAGGGGATCACTGAAGCTTTCTTT. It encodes CAISESSGQGITEAFF.

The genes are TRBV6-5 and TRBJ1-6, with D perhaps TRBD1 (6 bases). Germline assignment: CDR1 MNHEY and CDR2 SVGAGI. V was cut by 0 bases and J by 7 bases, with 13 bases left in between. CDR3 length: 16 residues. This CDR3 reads CASSYSYRVENSPLHF. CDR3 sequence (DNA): TGTGCCAGCAGTTACTCATACAGGGTAGAGAATTCACCCCTCCACTTT.

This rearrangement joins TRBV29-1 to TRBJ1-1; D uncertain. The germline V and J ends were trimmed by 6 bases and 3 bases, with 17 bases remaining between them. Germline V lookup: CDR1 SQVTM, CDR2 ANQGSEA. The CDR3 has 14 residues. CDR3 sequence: CSVPGVNADTEAFF. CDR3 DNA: TGCAGCGTCCCCGGGGTTAATGCGGACACTGAAGCTTTCTTT.

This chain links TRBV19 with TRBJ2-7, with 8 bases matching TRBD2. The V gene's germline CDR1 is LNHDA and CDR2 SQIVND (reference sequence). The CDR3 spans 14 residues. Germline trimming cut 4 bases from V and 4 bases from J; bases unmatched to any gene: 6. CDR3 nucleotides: TGTGCCAGTAGTACGACGGGGGGGCCTTACGAGCAGTACTTC. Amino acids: CASSTTGGPYEQYF.

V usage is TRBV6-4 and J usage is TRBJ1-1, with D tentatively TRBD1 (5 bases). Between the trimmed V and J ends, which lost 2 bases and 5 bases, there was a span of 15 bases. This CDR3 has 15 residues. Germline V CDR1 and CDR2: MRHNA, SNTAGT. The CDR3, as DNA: TGTGCCAGCAGTGACCGCAGCGGGGGTAGGACTGAAGCTTTCTTT. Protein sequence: CASSDRSGGRTEAFF.